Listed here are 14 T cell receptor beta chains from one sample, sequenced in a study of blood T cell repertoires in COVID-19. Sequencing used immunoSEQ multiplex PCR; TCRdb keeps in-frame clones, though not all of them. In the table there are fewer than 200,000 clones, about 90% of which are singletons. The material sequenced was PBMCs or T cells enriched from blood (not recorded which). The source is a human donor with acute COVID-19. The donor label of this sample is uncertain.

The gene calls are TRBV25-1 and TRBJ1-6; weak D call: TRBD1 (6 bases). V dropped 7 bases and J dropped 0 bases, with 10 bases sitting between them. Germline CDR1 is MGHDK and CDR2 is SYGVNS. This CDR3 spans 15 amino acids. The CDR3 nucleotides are TGTGCCAGCATGGGGGGGGCCTCCTATAATTCACCCCTCCACTTT. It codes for CASMGGASYNSPLHF. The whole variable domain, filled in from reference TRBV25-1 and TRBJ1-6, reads EADIYQTPRYLVIGTGKKITLECSQTMGHDKMYWYQQDPGMELHLIHYSYGVNSTEKGDLSSESTVSRIRTEHFPLTLESARPSHTSQYLCASMGGASYNSPLHFGNGTRLTVT.

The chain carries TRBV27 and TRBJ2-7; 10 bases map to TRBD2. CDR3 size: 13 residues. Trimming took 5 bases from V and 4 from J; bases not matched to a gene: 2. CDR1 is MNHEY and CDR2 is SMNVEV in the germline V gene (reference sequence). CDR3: CASSASGGYEQYF. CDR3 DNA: TGTGCCAGCAGTGCTAGCGGGGGTTACGAGCAGTACTTC.

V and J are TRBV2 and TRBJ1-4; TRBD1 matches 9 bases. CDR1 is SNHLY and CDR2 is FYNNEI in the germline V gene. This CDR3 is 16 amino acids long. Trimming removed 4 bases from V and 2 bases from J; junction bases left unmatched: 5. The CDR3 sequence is CASSVRGTGTNEKLFF. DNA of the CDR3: TGTGCCAGCAGTGTTAGAGGGACAGGGACTAATGAAAAACTGTTTTTT. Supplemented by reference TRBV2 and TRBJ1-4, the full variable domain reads EPEVTQTPSHQVTQMGQEVILRCVPISNHLYFYWYRQILGQKVEFLVSFYNNEISEKSEIFDDQFSVERPDGSNFTLKIRSTKLEDSAMYFCASSVRGTGTNEKLFFGSGTQLSVL.

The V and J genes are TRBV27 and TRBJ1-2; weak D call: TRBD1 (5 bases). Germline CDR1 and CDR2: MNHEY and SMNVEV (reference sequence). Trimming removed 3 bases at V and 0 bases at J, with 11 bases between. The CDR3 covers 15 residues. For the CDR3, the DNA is TGTGCCAGCAGTTTCGGGGGTAGGGCTAACTATGGCTACACCTTC. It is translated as CASSFGGRANYGYTF.

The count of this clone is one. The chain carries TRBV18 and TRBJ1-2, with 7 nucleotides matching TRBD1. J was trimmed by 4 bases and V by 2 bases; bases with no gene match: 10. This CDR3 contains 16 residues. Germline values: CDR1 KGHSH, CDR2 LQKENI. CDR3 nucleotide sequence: TGTGCCAGCTCACCATTACGACAGGGTGATACCTATGGCTACACCTTC. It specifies CASSPLRQGDTYGYTF.

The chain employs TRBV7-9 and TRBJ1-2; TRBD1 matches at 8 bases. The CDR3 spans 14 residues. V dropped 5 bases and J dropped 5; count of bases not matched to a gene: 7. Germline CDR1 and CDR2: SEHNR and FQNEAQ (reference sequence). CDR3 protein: CASSHRTGYYGYTF. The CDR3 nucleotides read TGTGCCAGCAGCCACAGGACAGGGTATTATGGCTACACCTTC. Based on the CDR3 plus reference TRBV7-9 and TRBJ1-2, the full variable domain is DTGVSQNPRHKITKRGQNVTFRCDPISEHNRLYWYRQTLGQGPEFLTYFQNEAQLEKSRLLSDRFSAERPKGSFSTLEIQRTEQGDSAMYLCASSHRTGYYGYTFGSGTRLTVV.

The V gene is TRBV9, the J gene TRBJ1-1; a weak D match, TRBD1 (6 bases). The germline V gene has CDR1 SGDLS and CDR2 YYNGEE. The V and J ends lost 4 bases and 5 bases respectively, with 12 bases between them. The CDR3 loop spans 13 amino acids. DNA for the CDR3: TGTGCCAGCAGCAAACAGGGTGATACTGAAGCTTTCTTT. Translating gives CASSKQGDTEAFF.

Here the CDR3 reads CASRDPYFGAQYF. The CDR3 DNA sequence: TGTGCCAGCAGGGATCCCTACTTCGGGGCCCAGTACTTC. This chain joins TRBV6-5 and TRBJ2-5, with D tentatively TRBD2 (5 bases). The CDR3 totals 13 residues. V lost 6 bases, J lost 9 bases, and 17 bases lay in between. Germline CDR1 MNHEY, CDR2 SVGAGI.

The CDR3 here is CASSPSSRGPGYTF. The DNA of the CDR3 is TGTGCCAGCAGCCCCTCGAGCAGGGGGCCGGGCTACACCTTC. The V gene is TRBV3-1 (or the pseudogene TRBV3-2), the J gene TRBJ1-2; 8 positions agree with TRBD1. Germline V CDR1 and CDR2: LGHDT, YNNKEL (reference sequence). The length of the CDR3 is 14 residues. V dropped 4 bases and J dropped 8; count of bases not matched to a gene: 9.

The CDR3 spells CASSPALWQRGTYEQFF. The CDR3 bases are TGCGCCAGCAGCCCCGCCCTTTGGCAGCGGGGGACGTATGAGCAGTTCTTC. The chain links TRBV4-1 to TRBJ2-1; 8 bases map to TRBD2. In germline, CDR1 is MGHRA, CDR2 YSYEKL. With V trimmed by 4 bases and J by 8 bases, 16 bases remained unmatched. The length of the CDR3 is 17 residues.

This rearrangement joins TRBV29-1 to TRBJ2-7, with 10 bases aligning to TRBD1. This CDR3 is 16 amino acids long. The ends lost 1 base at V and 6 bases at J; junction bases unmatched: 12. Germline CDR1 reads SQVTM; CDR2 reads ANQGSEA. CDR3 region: CSVEGGQGLVAGEQYF. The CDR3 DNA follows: TGCAGCGTTGAAGGGGGACAGGGGCTGGTCGCCGGCGAGCAGTACTTC.

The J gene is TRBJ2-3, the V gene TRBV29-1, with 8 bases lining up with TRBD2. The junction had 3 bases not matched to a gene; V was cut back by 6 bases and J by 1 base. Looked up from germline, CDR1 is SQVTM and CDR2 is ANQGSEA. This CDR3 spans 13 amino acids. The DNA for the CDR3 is TGCAGCGTCGATAGCGGGGGCACAGATACGCAGTATTTT. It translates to CSVDSGGTDTQYF.

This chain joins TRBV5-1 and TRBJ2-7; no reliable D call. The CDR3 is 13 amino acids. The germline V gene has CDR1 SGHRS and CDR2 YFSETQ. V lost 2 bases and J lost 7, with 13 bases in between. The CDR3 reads CASSFPGSGEQYF. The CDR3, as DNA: TGCGCCAGCAGCTTTCCGGGTTCTGGAGAGCAGTACTTC.

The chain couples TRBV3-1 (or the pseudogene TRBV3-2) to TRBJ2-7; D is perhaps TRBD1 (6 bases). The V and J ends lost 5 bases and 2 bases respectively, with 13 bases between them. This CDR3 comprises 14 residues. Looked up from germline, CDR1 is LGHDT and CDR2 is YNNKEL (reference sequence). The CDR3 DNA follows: TGTGCCAGCAGCTCCCCCACAGGGCCCTACGAGCAGTACTTC. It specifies CASSSPTGPYEQYF.